This entry describes one T cell receptor beta chain. Source study methods: Using reference gene primer amplification, nucleated cell counts were estimated. The method was immunoSEQ multiplex PCR; TCRdb's version includes in-frame clones alone and lacks a portion of them. The D gene and trimming were derived from the DNA, and the V and J assignments and clone size from that table. The table includes about 100,000 clones, around 87% detected once. The CDR3 spans 15 residues. J was trimmed by 0 bases and V by 4 bases; bases with no gene match: 2. Germline CDR1 and CDR2: KGHSH and LQKENI. The sample belongs to a study of blood T cell repertoires in COVID-19. About the study: Specimens from acute and convalescent COVID-19 originated in the United States, Italy and Spain. In each case, the material was cDNA or gDNA derived from T cells, B-cell-depleted T cells, or PBMCs.

The sequenced sample consisted of peripheral blood. The V call is TRBV18, the J call TRBJ1-4; 7 bases line up with TRBD1. This TCR came from a woman in her twenties or thirties with acute or convalescent COVID-19. CDR3 residues: CASSRDSSTNEKLFF. CDR3 DNA sequence: TGTGCCAGCTCACGGGACAGTTCAACTAATGAAAAACTGTTTTTT.